Listed below are T cell receptor beta chains from one sample, sequenced in a study of blood T cell repertoires in COVID-19. Sequenced by immunoSEQ multiplex PCR; TCRdb stores in-frame clones only, minus some. The table includes about 240,000 clones, 75% to 85% detected once. Sequencing input: peripheral blood. These receptors all come from a woman in her sixties with active or convalescent COVID-19. CDR3s include the opening cysteine and the closing phenylalanine or tryptophan. Fields, in order: V gene, D gene, clone size, J gene, CDR3 DNA, CDR3 protein. The D gene is left open where the match is weak. Clone sizes are given selectively: once, few, many, or a class where the clone is expanded.

TRBV6-5	TRBD1	few	TRBJ1-6	TGTGCCAGCAGACCCCCGGACAGGGGTGGTTCACCCCTCCACTTT	CASRPPDRGGSPLHF
TRBV5-1	NA	NA	TRBJ2-6	TGCGCCAGCAGCTTGGCGGCGGGTTCCGGGGCCAACGTCCTGACTTTC	CASSLAAGSGANVLTF
TRBV12-3/TRBV12-4	NA	NA	TRBJ1-2	TGTGCCAGCAGTTTAGCGGGCAGCTATGGCTACACCTTC	CASSLAGSYGYTF
TRBV18	NA	NA	TRBJ2-5	TGTGCCAGCTCACCAGGGGCAGAAGAGACCCAGTACTTC	CASSPGAEETQYF
TRBV6-4	TRBD1	NA	TRBJ2-2	TGTGCCAGCAGTCCAGCAACCACAGGGGAGACGGGGGAGCTGTTTTTT	CASSPATTGETGELFF
TRBV30	NA	NA	TRBJ2-2	TGTGCCTGGAGCGGGTTACACACCGGGGAGCTGTTTTTT	CAWSGLHTGELFF
TRBV27	NA	NA	TRBJ2-5	TGTGCCAGCACCTCGGGGGACTCCCCAGGGACCCAGTACTTC	CASTSGDSPGTQYF
TRBV30	NA	few	TRBJ2-7	TGTGCCTGGTCGGATGCGCGGATCTACGAGCAGTACTTC	CAWSDARIYEQYF
TRBV10-3	TRBD1	NA	TRBJ2-5	TGTGCCATCAGTTTTCGGGACAGGGGATTCCAAGAGACCCAGTACTTC	CAISFRDRGFQETQYF
TRBV2	NA	NA	TRBJ2-5	TGTGCCAGCAGTGAAATGCAGGGGTACCAAGAGACCCAGTACTTC	CASSEMQGYQETQYF
TRBV27	NA	NA	TRBJ1-1	TGTGCCAGCAGGCTACAGGGTTTCGCGAACACTGAAGCTTTCTTT	CASRLQGFANTEAFF
TRBV2	TRBD1	NA	TRBJ1-4	TGTGCCAGCAGTGTTTCACAGGGGGTGGGTGAAAAACTGTTTTTT	CASSVSQGVGEKLFF
TRBV6-6	NA	NA	TRBJ1-2	TGTGCCAGCAACAACAGGGATTTCGGTGGCTACACCTTC	CASNNRDFGGYTF
TRBV7-9	NA	NA	TRBJ1-2	TGTGCCAGCAGCTTCGAGTATAACTATGGCTACACCTTC	CASSFEYNYGYTF
TRBV15	TRBD2	once	TRBJ2-1	TGTGCCACCAGCAGGCTGGGGGGGGAGCAGTTCTTC	CATSRLGGEQFF
TRBV6-1	TRBD1	NA	TRBJ1-2	TGTGCCAGCAGTGAAGCGGGACAGGGGATTTTCTATGGCTACACCTTC	CASSEAGQGIFYGYTF
TRBV30	NA	NA	TRBJ2-7	TGTGCCTGGAGTGGGGGCAGGGGGGCCTACGAGCAGTACTTC	CAWSGGRGAYEQYF
TRBV6-2/TRBV6-3	NA	NA	TRBJ2-4	TGTGCCAGCAGTTACTCCGGACAGAAGCTAGCCAAAAACATTCAGTACTTC	CASSYSGQKLAKNIQYF
TRBV6-5	NA	NA	TRBJ2-1	TGTGCCAGCAGCCAGCGGTTCGGGGGTGACAATGAGCAGTTCTTC	CASSQRFGGDNEQFF
TRBV6-5	NA	NA	TRBJ2-5	TGTGCCAGCAGTTACGCCAGCGGAGAGACCCAGTACTTC	CASSYASGETQYF
TRBV9	TRBD2	NA	TRBJ2-5	TGTGCCAGCAGCTTCGGGACTAGCACTGGGGAGACCCAGTACTTC	CASSFGTSTGETQYF
TRBV4-1	NA	NA	TRBJ1-3	TGCGCCAGCAGCCGGGAGGGGTTAAGCTCTGGAAACACCATATATTTT	CASSREGLSSGNTIYF
TRBV6-5	TRBD1	once	TRBJ1-4	TGTGCCAGCAGGGGACAGCAAGCAAATGAAAAACTGTTTTTT	CASRGQQANEKLFF
TRBV12-3/TRBV12-4	NA	NA	TRBJ1-1	TGTGCCAGCAGGCGGCGAGAGAACACTGAAGCTTTCTTT	CASRRRENTEAFF
TRBV19	NA	NA	TRBJ2-5	TGTGCCAGTAGTATGTCAGGCAAGACCCAGTACTTC	CASSMSGKTQYF
TRBV18	TRBD1	NA	TRBJ1-5	TGTGCCAGCTCACCGGGACAGGGGGCCCCGCATTTT	CASSPGQGAPHF
TRBV2	NA	NA	TRBJ2-7	TGTGCCAGCTTCAGCCCGGGGAGGGGGGGCGAGCAGTACTTC	CASFSPGRGGEQYF
TRBV16	TRBD1	NA	TRBJ2-7	TGTGCCAGCAGCCGCCCGGACAGGGGAGGCTACGAGCAGTACTTC	CASSRPDRGGYEQYF
TRBV5-5	TRBD2	NA	TRBJ2-1	TGTGCCAGCAGCTTAGGTCGGGGGGGCCATGAGCAGTTCTTC	CASSLGRGGHEQFF
TRBV6-5	NA	NA	TRBJ1-2	TGTGCCAGCAGTTACTCCAGGGAGGGCTATGGCTACACCTTC	CASSYSREGYGYTF
TRBV20-1	NA	NA	TRBJ1-5	TGCAGTGCTAGTCTTATCGGGGGGGCGAGCAATCAGCCCCAGCATTTT	CSASLIGGASNQPQHF
TRBV6-1	NA	NA	TRBJ2-5	TGTGCCAGCAGTGAACAGGGAACACAAAGAGAGACCCAGTACTTC	CASSEQGTQRETQYF
TRBV7-2	NA	NA	TRBJ2-5	TGTGCCAGCAGCTCGAACACGGGGGGCCCACAAGAGACCCAGTACTTC	CASSSNTGGPQETQYF
TRBV7-8	NA	NA	TRBJ2-1	TGTGCCAGCAGCTTAGGTACTAGCCATTACAATGAGCAGTTCTTC	CASSLGTSHYNEQFF
TRBV9	TRBD2	once	TRBJ2-5	TGTGCCAGCGGGGGTAGCGGGGTAAAAGAGACCCAGTACTTC	CASGGSGVKETQYF
TRBV11-2	NA	NA	TRBJ1-2	TGTGCCAGCAGCTTAGGAGCTATTCGTGGCTACACCTTC	CASSLGAIRGYTF
TRBV7-3	TRBD2	NA	TRBJ2-7	TGTGCCAGCAGCCAAGGACTAGTTGCCTACGAAGAGCAGTACTTC	CASSQGLVAYEEQYF
TRBV14	NA	NA	TRBJ1-3	TGTGCCAGCAGCCAAGATTGGGGGCGCTTCAGAAACACCATATATTTT	CASSQDWGRFRNTIYF
TRBV14	TRBD1	NA	TRBJ1-2	TGTGCCAGCAGCCAAAGCTTTGGACAGGGAGAAGGCTACACCTTC	CASSQSFGQGEGYTF
TRBV10-3	NA	NA	TRBJ1-1	TGTGCCATCAGCCAGGGGTATGACACTGAAGCTTTCTTT	CAISQGYDTEAFF
TRBV6-2/TRBV6-3	NA	NA	TRBJ1-1	TGTGCCAGCAGTGAGCCTCTTACGAATACTGAAGCTTTCTTT	CASSEPLTNTEAFF
TRBV14	NA	NA	TRBJ1-1	TGTGCCAGCAGCCAAGCCGGGGGTCCGACTGAAGCTTTCTTT	CASSQAGGPTEAFF
TRBV30	NA	NA	TRBJ1-2	TGTGCCTGGAGTGAACAGGGTGCGTATGGCTACACCTTC	CAWSEQGAYGYTF
TRBV30	NA	once	TRBJ1-6	TGTGCCTGGACCCTAGCCTCCAAGGGGAGGCGTAATTCACCCCTCCACTTT	CAWTLASKGRRNSPLHF
TRBV7-2	NA	NA	TRBJ1-2	TGTGCCAGCAGGCCTCAGGGGACTAACTATGGCTACACCTTC	CASRPQGTNYGYTF